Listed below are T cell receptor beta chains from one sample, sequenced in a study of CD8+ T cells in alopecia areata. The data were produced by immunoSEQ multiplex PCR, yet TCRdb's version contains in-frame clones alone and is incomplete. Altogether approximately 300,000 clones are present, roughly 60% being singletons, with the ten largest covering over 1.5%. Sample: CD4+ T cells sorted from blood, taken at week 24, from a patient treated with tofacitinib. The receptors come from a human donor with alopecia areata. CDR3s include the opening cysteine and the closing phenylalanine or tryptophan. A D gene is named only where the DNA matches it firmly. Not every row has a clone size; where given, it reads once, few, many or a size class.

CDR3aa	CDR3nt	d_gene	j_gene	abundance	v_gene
CASQRSSNEKLFF	TGTGCCAGTCAACGCAGCTCTAATGAAAAACTGTTTTTT	.	TRBJ1-4	.	TRBV7-6
CSVRDGGSYNSPLHF	TGCAGCGTCCGCGACGGAGGCTCCTATAATTCACCCCTCCACTTT	.	TRBJ1-6	.	TRBV29-1
CASSQGLLGTLGGYTF	TGTGCCAGCAGCCAAGGCTTACTCGGGACCTTGGGTGGCTACACCTTC	.	TRBJ1-2	.	TRBV4-2
CAISGDGGELFF	TGTGCCATCAGTGGGGACGGCGGGGAGCTGTTTTTT	.	TRBJ2-2	.	TRBV10-3
CASSYQGVTYEQYF	TGTGCCAGCAGTTACCAGGGGGTGACCTACGAGCAGTACTTC	TRBD1	TRBJ2-7	.	TRBV6-5
CASSSAGAQSSYEQYF	TGTGCCAGCAGCTCGGCAGGTGCACAGAGCTCCTACGAGCAGTACTTC	.	TRBJ2-7	few	TRBV9
CASSLLTGGAGNSPLHF	TGTGCCAGCAGCTTGCTTACCGGCGGGGCGGGTAATTCACCCCTCCACTTT	.	TRBJ1-6	few	TRBV7-6
CAWRRLRKVSYGYTF	TGTGCCTGGAGGCGCCTCCGAAAGGTTAGCTATGGCTACACCTTC	.	TRBJ1-2	.	TRBV30
CASRQQVFYEQYF	TGTGCCAGTAGGCAGCAGGTCTTCTACGAGCAGTACTTC	.	TRBJ2-7	.	TRBV6-6
CASSFTGPANTGELFF	TGTGCCAGCAGCTTTACAGGGCCCGCGAACACCGGGGAGCTGTTTTTT	.	TRBJ2-2	.	TRBV11-2
CASSYVLSGANVLTF	TGTGCCAGCAGTTACGTGTTGTCTGGGGCCAACGTCCTGACTTTC	.	TRBJ2-6	few	TRBV6-6
CSVEATVGTQYF	TGCAGCGTTGAGGCCACGGTCGGGACCCAGTACTTC	.	TRBJ2-5	few	TRBV29-1
CASRRGRAETQYF	TGTGCCAGCAGGCGCGGACGAGCAGAGACCCAGTACTTC	.	TRBJ2-5	few	TRBV2
CASSSWTSGADTQYF	TGTGCCAGCAGTTCCTGGACTAGCGGGGCAGATACGCAGTATTTT	TRBD2	TRBJ2-3	.	TRBV27
CASSQGQSYNEQFF	TGCGCCAGCAGCCAAGGGCAGTCCTACAATGAGCAGTTCTTC	.	TRBJ2-1	.	TRBV4-1
CASSLGGRKATHEQYF	TGTGCCAGCAGTTTAGGTGGCCGGAAAGCTACCCACGAGCAGTACTTC	.	TRBJ2-7	.	TRBV28
CATSRDQGSRAQFF	TGTGCCACCAGCAGAGATCAGGGGTCCCGGGCGCAGTTCTTC	.	TRBJ2-1	.	TRBV15
CASSVAAGGGAPDTQYF	TGTGCCAGCAGCGTAGCAGCAGGCGGGGGGGCCCCAGATACGCAGTATTTT	TRBD2	TRBJ2-3	.	TRBV9
CASSQGGAGVGNEQFF	TGTGCCAGCAGCCAAGGGGGCGCGGGGGTAGGGAATGAGCAGTTCTTC	TRBD2	TRBJ2-1	.	TRBV14
CASSLASRRVRNTEAFF	TGTGCCAGCAGCTTAGCTAGTAGAAGAGTTAGGAACACTGAAGCTTTCTTT	.	TRBJ1-1	few	TRBV7-8
CASSQVARKVLNTEAFF	TGCGCCAGCAGCCAAGTAGCCCGGAAGGTTTTGAACACTGAAGCTTTCTTT	.	TRBJ1-1	few	TRBV4-3
CASSLGGSLAKNIQYF	TGTGCCAGCAGCTTAGGAGGGTCCCTAGCCAAAAACATTCAGTACTTC	.	TRBJ2-4	few	TRBV7-2
CASSSPGGIGANVLTF	TGTGCCAGCAGCTCCCCAGGCGGAATTGGGGCCAACGTCCTGACTTTC	.	TRBJ2-6	.	TRBV7-9
CSATTANEQFF	TGCAGTGCCACTACCGCTAATGAGCAGTTCTTC	.	TRBJ2-1	.	TRBV20-1
CASSLNPTDTQYF	TGTGCCAGCAGCCTCAACCCAACAGATACGCAGTATTTT	.	TRBJ2-3	.	TRBV2
CASSSQGVETEAFF	TGCGCCAGCAGCTCCCAGGGGGTTGAGACTGAAGCTTTCTTT	TRBD1	TRBJ1-1	.	TRBV5-1
CSVEGYTDTQYF	TGCAGCGTTGAAGGGTACACAGATACGCAGTATTTT	.	TRBJ2-3	.	TRBV29-1
CASSQARGYEQYF	TGCGCCAGCAGCCAAGCCAGGGGTTACGAGCAGTACTTC	.	TRBJ2-7	.	TRBV4-1
CASSAAGGRRQPQHF	TGTGCCAGCAGTGCGGCCGGGGGGCGGAGGCAGCCCCAGCATTTT	.	TRBJ1-5	.	TRBV6-5
CASSQHRGTYGYTF	TGTGCCAGCAGCCAGCACAGAGGGACCTATGGCTACACCTTC	.	TRBJ1-2	.	TRBV14
CSVEDQGIPPYEQYF	TGCAGCGTTGAGGACCAGGGTATCCCCCCCTACGAGCAGTACTTC	.	TRBJ2-7	.	TRBV29-1
CASSPLFPSGANVLTF	TGTGCCAGCAGCCCATTATTCCCCTCTGGGGCCAACGTCCTGACTTTC	.	TRBJ2-6	.	TRBV7-9
CAISEVYRGSYEQYF	TGTGCCATCAGTGAAGTTTACAGGGGCTCCTACGAGCAGTACTTC	TRBD1	TRBJ2-7	.	TRBV10-3
CASSETAYNEQFF	TGTGCCAGCAGTGAGACAGCTTACAATGAGCAGTTCTTC	.	TRBJ2-1	few	TRBV2
CASSSIRGAADTQYF	TGTGCCAGCAGCTCCATTAGAGGGGCTGCAGATACGCAGTATTTT	.	TRBJ2-3	.	TRBV7-2
CASSPGTGGTGELFF	TGTGCCAGCAGTCCCGGGACAGGGGGCACCGGGGAGCTGTTTTTT	TRBD1	TRBJ2-2	.	TRBV6-5
CSVAQPLQETQYF	TGCAGCGTTGCCCAGCCTCTCCAAGAGACCCAGTACTTC	.	TRBJ2-5	few	TRBV29-1
CSVEDVDTQYF	TGCAGCGTTGAGGATGTGGATACGCAGTATTTT	.	TRBJ2-3	.	TRBV29-1
CASGTSGGLRETQYF	TGTGCCAGTGGGACTAGCGGGGGCCTCCGTGAGACCCAGTACTTC	TRBD2	TRBJ2-5	.	TRBV19
CASSLWASAGTGANVLTF	TGTGCCAGCAGCCTGTGGGCTTCTGCAGGGACTGGGGCCAACGTCCTGACTTTC	.	TRBJ2-6	few	TRBV5-8
CASWQQEEARYTF	TGTGCCAGCTGGCAACAGGAGGAAGCGCGCTACACCTTC	.	TRBJ1-2	.	TRBV25-1
CASSRAPEKLFF	TGTGCCAGCAGCCGAGCCCCTGAAAAACTGTTTTTT	.	TRBJ1-4	.	TRBV5-6